This T cell receptor beta chain was sequenced for a study of shared T cell receptors in the human thymus (dated by TCRdb to about 2021). Study-level background: The study examined how self-reactive, shared T-cell receptor alpha chains are generated in the human thymus.

Remarks on this clone: Its binding antigen is unknown. No clone much larger than this one lies a single base away; base qualities are absent.

Libraries were prepared through the immunoSEQ multiplex PCR assay. Not all clones reach the TCRdb copy of this immuneACCESS table, which keeps in-frame sequences only. Checked studies attribute under half of the gap to unresolved V genes and leave the rest unexplained. The sample table shows about 660,000 clones, and approximately 90% are seen once. 0.0085% to 0.012% of the sample is in the top ten clones. V is cut by 2 bases and J by 7 bases, and the space between the germline ends is 14 bases. Measured from the cysteine to the phenylalanine, the CDR3 is 14 residues long. Solely the CDR3 DNA is kept, with 42 bases framed from the first base. Taken from the germline V gene, the CDR1 and CDR2 loops are SGHTA and FQGNSA. The sample was also reused in another study, on human thymus T cells. From the second report: Immunologically healthy infants undergoing open corrective cardiac surgery for congenital heart defects in Finland were used as donors. The thymus tissue came from surgical resects taken out during corrective cardiac surgery. Usage of V and J gene segments appeared to be biased in both the thymic and the peripheral blood repertoires. The related research reported highly overlapping thymic TCR repertoires among unrelated individuals. The study used under 10 infant thymus samples plus four related peripheral blood samples to characterize TCR alpha and beta repertoires. The infant donors were about 6 to 244 days old, and the cohort included six or seven males and two females. Thymocytes were released mechanically from tissue and stored at -70 °C as pellets of roughly 9-31 million cells. A QIAsymphony instrument was used to extract genomic DNA from frozen cell pellets. Using the immunoSEQ multiplex PCR assay, the TCRB and TCRAD loci were amplified from a standardized quantity of quality-controlled genomic DNA. Amplicons spanned the V(D)J region at a length sufficient to cover the CDR3 and identify V and J genes. Through the commercial immunoSEQ service, the amplicons were sequenced on an Illumina platform. Primer bias and sequencing errors were corrected using previously described methods, and TCRAD and TCRB definitions followed the IMGT database. Analysis of the repertoires was done with immunoSEQ Analyzer 3.0 and VDJTools and included basic statistics, V/J segment usage, diversity estimates, rarefaction and pairwise overlap. To estimate diversity, the Chao1, ChaoE, Efron-Thisted, Shannon and inverse Simpson indices were applied, and diversity was also estimated on datasets down-sampled to the smallest sample. Repertoire overlap used strict matching of CDR3 nucleotide sequence, V gene and J gene, with Jaccard-based multidimensional scaling clustering. On average, thymus samples gave 650,000 to 1,000,000 unique TCRB clonotypes, whereas blood samples gave about 84,000.

Sequenced sample: thymocytes. The sequence joins TRBV7-2 to TRBJ2-5; TRBD2 is a possible D gene, resting on 5 matching bases. The TCR comes from a boy less than two years old with a congenital heart defect. Donor details come from another sample of the same person, matched by shared clones. The CDR3 in this case is CASSLFYAGGTQYF. The sequenced DNA: TGTGCCAGCAGCTTATTTTACGCCGGAGGGACCCAGTACTTC. With all but the CDR3 taken from the reference TRBV7-2 and TRBJ2-5 genes, the full variable domain is: GAGVSQSPSNKVTEKGKDVELRCDPISGHTALYWYRQSLGQGLEFLIYFQGNSAPDKSGLPSDRFSAERTGGSVSTLTIQRTQQEDSAVYLCASSLFYAGGTQYFGPGTRLLVL.